These 13 T cell receptor beta chains share one sample of origin, sequenced in a study of Ad26.COV2.S vaccination and SARS-CoV-2 variants. Only in-frame clones appear in the TCRdb table, and some are missing; sequencing was by immunoSEQ multiplex PCR. Here the sample spans some 250,000 clones, approximately 87% being singletons. Regarding treatment: roughly 20 received Ad26.COV2.S at low or high dose, single or two shots; 5 received placebo; per-sample allocation not given. It was on day 63 after the first vaccine or placebo injection that samples were taken. The sequencing here drew on peripheral blood, taken in a trial of Ad26.COV2.S vaccine versus placebo. The receptors were gathered from a person aged 18-65 years who received the Ad26.COV2.S COVID-19 vaccine or a placebo.

The chain employs TRBV4-2 and TRBJ2-7; TRBD2 matches at 12 bases. J lost 6 bases, V lost 1 base, and 7 bases had no gene match. Germline CDR1 LGHNA, CDR2 YNFKEQ. The CDR3 totals 16 residues. CDR3 amino acids: CASSQGTSGAPGEQYF. DNA of the CDR3: TGTGCCAGCAGCCAAGGGACTAGCGGGGCCCCGGGCGAGCAGTACTTC.

V gene TRBV2 combines with J gene TRBJ1-6; 7 bases align to TRBD1. Germline assignment: CDR1 SNHLY and CDR2 FYNNEI. With V trimmed by 6 bases and J by 6 bases, 8 bases remained unmatched. The CDR3 totals 15 residues. The CDR3 loop is CASRPPGTANSPLHF. Here the CDR3 DNA reads TGTGCCAGCAGACCGCCGGGGACAGCTAATTCACCCCTCCACTTT.

The rearrangement uses TRBV27 and TRBJ1-1, with D possibly being TRBD1 (6 bases). This CDR3 is built from 14 residues. CDR1 and CDR2 (germline): MNHEY, SMNVEV (reference sequence). V lost 2 bases and J lost 6, with 13 bases in between. The CDR3 is CASSLAGVPSEAFF. The CDR3 nucleotides are TGTGCCAGCAGTTTAGCAGGGGTGCCTTCTGAAGCTTTCTTT.

The chain recombines TRBV12-3 or TRBV12-4 with TRBJ2-1; D remains unclear. Trimming took off 6 bases at V and 5 bases at J, with 11 bases between the two ends. This CDR3 spans 13 amino acids. The DNA for the CDR3 is TGTGCCAGCAGCACCAGAAACAACAATGAGCAGTTCTTC. Encoded protein: CASSTRNNNEQFF.

This clone was recorded once. The genes are TRBV5-1 and TRBJ2-3; D is unclear. Between the trimmed V and J ends, which lost 0 bases and 0 bases, there was a span of 8 bases. Germline loops: CDR1 SGHRS, CDR2 YFSETQ. This CDR3 contains 15 residues. CDR3 coding DNA: TGCGCCAGCAGCTTGGCCTCCAGGAGCACAGATACGCAGTATTTT. Translated, it gives CASSLASRSTDTQYF.

The chain couples TRBV28 to TRBJ2-7, with 16 bases lining up with TRBD2. Germline loops: CDR1 MDHEN, CDR2 SYDVKM. V gave up 6 bases and J gave up 3 bases; unmatched junction bases: 11. The length of the CDR3 is 18 residues. The CDR3 DNA sequence: TGTGCCAGCAGCTTGACCGGGACTAGCGGGAGGGAGGTCTACGAGCAGTACTTC. Its translation: CASSLTGTSGREVYEQYF.

This clone turned up a few times. The chain is built from TRBV6-1 and TRBJ2-3; 11 bases fit TRBD1. The CDR3 runs to 15 residues. Germline V lookup: CDR1 MNHNS, CDR2 SASEGT. V gave up 3 bases and J gave up 7 bases; unmatched junction bases: 6. The CDR3 nucleotides are TGTGCCAGCAGTGACGGGACAGGGGGAGTAAATACGCAGTATTTT. Protein product: CASSDGTGGVNTQYF.

Comments on this clone: Other nucleotide sequences from this sample produce the same CDR3. V is TRBV18 and J is TRBJ2-6; no clear D gene. CDR3 length equals 14 residues. V lost 1 base and J 3 bases, leaving 4 bases between the germline ends. The germline V gene has CDR1 KGHSH and CDR2 LQKENI. CDR3 in amino acids: CASSPLSGANVLTF. The CDR3 bases are TGTGCCAGCTCACCACTGAGTGGGGCCAACGTCCTGACTTTC.

The V gene is TRBV6-2 or TRBV6-3, the J gene TRBJ2-1; 8 nucleotides agree with TRBD2. This CDR3 has 16 amino acids. The V and J ends lost 4 bases and 3 bases, in that order; junction bases with no gene match: 8. Germline CDR1 is MNHEY and CDR2 is SVGEGT. CDR3 nucleotide sequence: TGTGCCAGCAGTTCCTTAGCGGGACTAGGCTACAATGAGCAGTTCTTC. Its translation is CASSSLAGLGYNEQFF.

The chain joins TRBV6-5 to TRBJ2-7; 12 nucleotides line up with TRBD1. CDR1 is MNHEY, CDR2 SVGAGI, per germline. V lost 8 bases and J lost 5; bases outside the gene matches: 7. The CDR3 runs to 14 residues. The CDR3 bases are TGTGCCAGCGAGAGGGGACAGGGGGCGAACGAGCAGTACTTC. Translating it yields CASERGQGANEQYF.

The V and J genes are TRBV29-1 and TRBJ1-6; TRBD1 is a possible D gene (6 bases). The CDR3 contains 17 residues. Trimming took 6 bases from V and 0 from J, leaving 18 bases between them. CDR1 is SQVTM and CDR2 is ANQGSEA in the germline V gene. This CDR3 is CSVAGTPRVSYNSPLHF. Here the CDR3 DNA reads TGCAGCGTCGCCGGGACACCTAGGGTCTCCTATAATTCACCCCTCCACTTT.

As to this clone: Other nucleotide sequences from this sample produce the same CDR3. The V call is TRBV11-3, the J call TRBJ2-7; D gene ambiguous. Germline V gives CDR1 SGHNT, CDR2 YENEEA. V was clipped by 0 bases and J by 3 bases, with 3 bases between them. This CDR3 spans 12 amino acids. The CDR3 DNA reads TGTGCCAGCAGCTTAGACGGCTACGAGCAGTACTTC. Amino acids: CASSLDGYEQYF.

The chain carries TRBV25-1 and TRBJ1-2; weak D call: TRBD1 (5 bases). V lost 3 bases, J lost 2 bases, and 10 bases lay in between. The CDR3 has 14 residues. Germline lookup yields CDR1 MGHDK and CDR2 SYGVNS. CDR3 in DNA: TGTGCCAGCAGTGAGTCAGGGCGGAACTATGGCTACACCTTC. It yields the protein CASSESGRNYGYTF.